The 5 T cell receptor beta chains below come from one sample, sequenced in a study of vaccination and CD4 T cells after COVID-19. Treatment here: approximately 10-day PBMC culture with coronavirus spike peptide pools or control peptides (ViraFEST assay). Their recognized antigens are unknown. The assay that was used to sequence DNA from cultured CD4+ T cells was the Oncomine TCR Beta short-read assay. TCRdb reprocessed the PCR reads via MiXCR and lists one record per CDR3 protein. The sample shows 15,000 to 20,000 distinct CDR3 sequences, approximately 46% of them seen only once. Source material: CD4+ T cells from blood, cultured in vitro. Every receptor here comes from a human donor who had recovered from COVID-19.

This clonotype was counted a few times. The chain uses TRBV6-1 and TRBJ1-5, with D possibly matching TRBD1 (5 bases). Germline loops: CDR1 MNHNS, CDR2 SASEGT. The CDR3 sequence is 18 residues long. V lost 4 bases and J 1 base, leaving 20 bases between the germline ends. The CDR3 sequence is CASSADRRITISNQPQHF. The DNA of the CDR3 is TGTGCCAGCAGTGCCGACAGACGAATAACTATAAGCAATCAGCCCCAGCATTTT.

The J gene is TRBJ1-1, the V gene TRBV12-3 or TRBV12-4; D remains unclear. The CDR3 sequence is 14 residues long. Between the trimmed V and J ends, which lost 4 bases and 11 bases, there was a span of 20 bases. The CDR3 DNA is TGTGCCAGCAGTTCGTCACCCGACTCCCTGTGGGCTTTCTTT. Protein: CASSSSPDSLWAFF.

This CDR3 is CSARTGASTEAFF. The CDR3 region has the DNA TGCAGTGCTCGGACAGGGGCGAGCACTGAAGCTTTCTTT. The V gene is TRBV20-1, the J gene TRBJ1-1, with 9 positions matching TRBD1. Germline CDR1 reads DFQATT; CDR2 reads SNEGSKA (reference sequence). Unmatched junction bases numbered 5, after V lost 5 bases and J lost 4 bases. The CDR3 contains 13 residues.

Only a few counts were recorded for this clonotype. The chain employs TRBV20-1 and TRBJ1-1; D is undetermined. Germline V gene sequence: CDR1 DFQATT, CDR2 SNEGSKA (reference sequence). The length of the CDR3 is 14 residues. Trimming took off 0 bases at V and 1 base at J, with 9 bases between the two ends. The CDR3 sequence is CSAREAGGNTEAFF. The DNA of the CDR3 is TGCAGTGCTAGAGAGGCAGGCGGGAACACTGAAGCTTTCTTT.

This chain joins TRBV6-2 or TRBV6-3 and TRBJ1-1, with TRBD1 identical over 7 bases. This CDR3 contains 12 residues. Germline CDR1 and CDR2: MNHEY and SVGEGT. Unmatched junction bases numbered 11, after V lost 7 bases and J lost 12 bases. The CDR3 reads CASIDSGTVTFF. The CDR3 nucleotides read TGTGCCAGCATTGACTCCGGGACAGTTACTTTCTTT.